Below are 18 T cell receptor beta chains sequenced from a single sample in a study of T cell responses to AZD1222 COVID-19 vaccine. The table came from immunoSEQ multiplex PCR; TCRdb's copy has only in-frame clones and leaves some out. The sample yields roughly 150,000 clones, around 92% seen once. Sequenced here: peripheral blood, sampled on day 0 of AZD1222 vaccination. The receptors originated from an adult in good health.

V is TRBV6-5 and J is TRBJ1-5, with unresolved D. This CDR3 has 13 amino acids. Germline CDR1 and CDR2: MNHEY and SVGAGI. The V end lost 8 bases, the J end lost 0 bases, and 8 bases lay between the germline ends. This chain's CDR3 is CASRADSNQPQHF. The DNA of the CDR3 is TGTGCCAGCCGGGCCGATAGCAATCAGCCCCAGCATTTT.

The chain has TRBV7-9 and TRBJ1-4, with 7 bases aligning to TRBD1. Looked up from germline, CDR1 is SEHNR and CDR2 is FQNEAQ (reference sequence). This CDR3 spans 16 amino acids. V shed 4 bases and J 4 bases; nucleotides not matched to a gene: 9. CDR3 DNA: TGTGCCAGCAGCTCCCGAGGACAGGAAATTAATGAAAAACTGTTTTTT. Translating gives CASSSRGQEINEKLFF. Complete variable domain (other parts from reference TRBV7-9 and TRBJ1-4): DTGVSQNPRHKITKRGQNVTFRCDPISEHNRLYWYRQTLGQGPEFLTYFQNEAQLEKSRLLSDRFSAERPKGSFSTLEIQRTEQGDSAMYLCASSSRGQEINEKLFFGSGTQLSVL.

This chain joins TRBV6-2 or TRBV6-3 and TRBJ1-6; no clear D. The V end was cut by 1 base, the J end by 4 bases, with 8 bases between. This CDR3 comprises 15 residues. The germline gives CDR1 MNHEY, CDR2 SVGEGT. The CDR3 DNA follows: TGTGCCAGCAGTTACTGGGGAGATTATAATTCACCCCTCCACTTT. This encodes CASSYWGDYNSPLHF.

The chain has TRBV4-3 and TRBJ2-5; 9 bases are shared with TRBD2. Germline lookup yields CDR1 LGHNA and CDR2 YSLEER. Trimming cost V 2 bases and J 4 bases; bases outside gene matches: 5. This CDR3 is 15 amino acids long. CDR3 sequence (DNA): TGCGCCAGCAGCCAATCTAGCGGGGAGGGAGAGACCCAGTACTTC. This translates into CASSQSSGEGETQYF.

This clone was recorded once. The rearrangement uses TRBV5-1 and TRBJ2-7; D is unresolved. The V gene lost 0 bases and the J gene lost 3 bases, with 7 bases spanning the gap. The CDR3 length is 13 residues. Germline V gene data show CDR1 as SGHRS and CDR2 as YFSETQ. Written as DNA, the CDR3 is TGCGCCAGCAGCTTGGGGGTTAACTACGAGCAGTACTTC. Its translation is CASSLGVNYEQYF.

The CDR3 sequence: CASSEYIYEQYF. The CDR3 coding sequence is TGTGCCAGCAGCGAATACATCTACGAGCAGTACTTC. The chain carries TRBV2 and TRBJ2-7; D is unresolved. This CDR3 has 12 residues. CDR1 and CDR2 (germline): SNHLY, FYNNEI. V was shortened by 6 bases and J by 3 bases, with 9 bases between the two germline ends.

The rearrangement joins TRBV5-1 to TRBJ1-1; possibly TRBD1 for D (5 bases). Trimming left V 4 bases short and J 4 bases short, with 17 bases between. Germline loops: CDR1 SGHRS, CDR2 YFSETQ. The CDR3 has 15 residues. DNA of the CDR3: TGCGCCAGCAGCCAGATTACAGGAGCCGGCACTGAAGCTTTCTTT. Amino acid sequence: CASSQITGAGTEAFF.

This chain connects TRBV6-5 to TRBJ2-7, with 8 positions matching TRBD1. Germline V gene sequence: CDR1 MNHEY, CDR2 SVGAGI. Losses at the gene ends were 0 bases for V and 2 bases for J; bases not matched to a gene: 3. This CDR3 is built from 15 residues. The CDR3 region has the DNA TGTGCCAGCAGTTACTCTTCGACAGGGGCCTACGAGCAGTACTTC. Translating gives CASSYSSTGAYEQYF.

The V and J genes are TRBV6-2 or TRBV6-3 and TRBJ1-6, with D unclear. With 4 bases removed from V and 7 bases from J, the gap between germline ends came to 11 bases. CDR3 length: 14 residues. CDR1 is MNHEY, CDR2 SVGEGT, per germline. CDR3 in DNA: TGTGCCAGCAGTTTGAGCCAGCCAAATTCACCCCTCCACTTT. As protein: CASSLSQPNSPLHF.

The chain carries TRBV6-5 and TRBJ1-3; D remains unclear. The V and J ends lost 6 bases and 2 bases respectively, with 14 bases between them. The CDR3 contains 15 residues. Per the germline V gene, CDR1 is MNHEY and CDR2 is SVGAGI. CDR3 protein: CASSSSWAPGNTIYF. For the CDR3, the DNA is TGTGCCAGCAGCTCCTCTTGGGCCCCTGGAAACACCATATATTTT.

V is TRBV25-1 and J is TRBJ1-4; 11 bases fit TRBD1. With 5 bases clipped from V and 8 bases from J, the junction kept 4 bases outside the gene matches. Germline CDR1 reads MGHDK; CDR2 reads SYGVNS. This CDR3 has 14 residues. DNA of the CDR3: TGTGCCAGCAGTAGGGGACAGGGGGGCGAAAAACTGTTTTTT. It codes for CASSRGQGGEKLFF.

The V call is TRBV10-3, the J call TRBJ1-6, with D possibly TRBD1 on 6 matching bases. Germline CDR1 is ENHRY and CDR2 is SYGVKD. V dropped 2 bases and J dropped 10 bases, with 12 bases sitting between them. There are 14 residues in the CDR3. The CDR3 spells CAISETTGISPLHF. The CDR3 bases are TGTGCCATCAGTGAGACTACAGGGATATCACCCCTCCACTTT.

V gene TRBV27 combines with J gene TRBJ2-1; no definite D call. The V end was cut by 2 bases, the J end by 8 bases, with 7 bases between. The CDR3 sequence is 12 residues long. Germline V CDR1 and CDR2: MNHEY, SMNVEV (reference sequence). The CDR3 bases are TGTGCCAGCAGTTTAGGCGGCCATGAGCAGTTCTTC. It specifies CASSLGGHEQFF.

The gene calls are TRBV10-3 and TRBJ2-7; 7 bases line up with TRBD2. The CDR3 totals 14 residues. With 8 bases clipped from V and 5 bases from J, the junction kept 12 bases outside the gene matches. Germline CDR1 and CDR2: ENHRY and SYGVKD. CDR3 sequence reads: CAIGGGRQKNEQYF. The DNA of the CDR3 is TGTGCCATCGGGGGGGGGAGACAGAAAAACGAGCAGTACTTC.

The table lists this clone with a count of one. The chain carries TRBV12-3 or TRBV12-4 and TRBJ2-1, with D possibly matching TRBD2 (6 bases). Trimming cost V 1 base and J 10 bases, with 11 bases left between them. CDR3 length equals 13 residues. The CDR3 bases are TGTGCCAGCAGTTTAGGACACCGGGAGGAGCAGTTCTTC. Protein product: CASSLGHREEQFF.

This chain connects TRBV7-9 to TRBJ2-2; tentative D call: TRBD1 (6 bases). This CDR3 is 15 amino acids long. Germline loops: CDR1 SEHNR, CDR2 FQNEAQ (reference sequence). V dropped 7 bases and J dropped 2 bases, with 14 bases sitting between them. The CDR3 DNA follows: TGTGCCAGCATCCAAAGGGACAAAAACACCGGGGAGCTGTTTTTT. It encodes CASIQRDKNTGELFF. Full variable domain (remainder filled in from reference TRBV7-9 and TRBJ2-2): DTGVSQNPRHKITKRGQNVTFRCDPISEHNRLYWYRQTLGQGPEFLTYFQNEAQLEKSRLLSDRFSAERPKGSFSTLEIQRTEQGDSAMYLCASIQRDKNTGELFFGEGSRLTVL.

This chain uses TRBV11-1 with TRBJ1-1, with unresolved D. The germline gives CDR1 SGHAT, CDR2 FQDESV (reference sequence). V dropped 2 bases and J dropped 1 base, with 8 bases sitting between them. This CDR3 contains 14 residues. CDR3 loop: CASSLWASNTEAFF. In DNA form, the CDR3 reads TGTGCCAGCAGCTTATGGGCTTCGAACACTGAAGCTTTCTTT.

The V call is TRBV5-8, the J call TRBJ1-6, with D perhaps TRBD1 (6 bases). CDR1 SGHTS and CDR2 YDEGEE come from the germline V gene. Trimming removed 3 bases at V and 13 bases at J, with 14 bases between. This CDR3 contains 13 residues. The CDR3 region is CASSSDRGQPLHF. The CDR3 region has the DNA TGTGCCAGCAGCTCCGATCGAGGACAGCCCCTCCACTTT.